What follows are 14 T cell receptor beta chains derived from one specimen sequenced in a study of cytomegalovirus exposure and HLA in healthy donors. Vbeta (60) and Jbeta (13) primers were used in the PCR. Method: immunoSEQ multiplex PCR; TCRdb's copy keeps in-frame clones and lacks some. Counted here are nearly 300,000 clones, 80% to 90% occurring once; the ten biggest clones make up around 4.2%. The sample taken for sequencing was PBMCs. The receptor source for this set is a man between 40 and 49 years old in good health and CMV-seropositive.

On this clone: The junction shows a germline mismatch at one end, possibly a read error. V usage is TRBV7-9 and J usage is TRBJ2-1, with TRBD2 identical over 8 bases. From germline, CDR1 is SEHNR and CDR2 FQNEAQ (reference sequence). CDR3 length: 16 amino acids. The chain's CDR3 is CSSSPRRGASYNEQFF. The CDR3 region has the DNA TGTTCCAGCAGCCCCAGGCGGGGGGCCTCCTACAATGAGCAGTTCTTC.

The gene calls are TRBV28 and TRBJ2-5; maybe TRBD1 (5 bases). CDR3 length: 13 amino acids. Germline V gene lookup returns CDR1 MDHEN and CDR2 SYDVKM. V was cut by 6 bases and J by 5 bases, with 13 bases left in between. Here the CDR3 reads CASSPRQTETQYF. The CDR3, as DNA: TGTGCCAGCAGCCCTCGACAGACGGAGACCCAGTACTTC. The full variable domain, rest sourced from reference TRBV28 and TRBJ2-5, is DVKVTQSSRYLVKRTGEKVFLECVQDMDHENMFWYRQDPGLGLRLIYFSYDVKMKEKGDIPEGYSVSREKKERFSLILESASTNQTSMYLCASSPRQTETQYFGPGTRLLVL.

In its sample, this clone was seen once. The chain joins TRBV5-6 to TRBJ2-7; TRBD2 matches 8 bases. The CDR3 loop spans 14 amino acids. In germline, CDR1 is SGHDT, CDR2 YYEEEE. The V segment lost 0 bases and the J segment 5 bases; nucleotides outside the gene matches: 4. CDR3 DNA sequence: TGTGCCAGCAGCTTGGTTTTTAGCGGGAACGAGCAGTACTTC. It encodes CASSLVFSGNEQYF.

This chain connects TRBV5-1 to TRBJ1-6; 7 nucleotides agree with TRBD1. CDR3 length: 16 amino acids. V was clipped by 3 bases and J by 7 bases; unmatched bases: 10. CDR1 is SGHRS, CDR2 YFSETQ, per germline. The CDR3 region has the DNA TGCGCCAGCAGCTCGACCTCGGGACAGATCAATTCACCCCTCCACTTT. It encodes CASSSTSGQINSPLHF.

The table lists this clone with a count of one. This rearrangement joins TRBV2 to TRBJ2-7; no clear D. Trimming took off 2 bases at V and 6 bases at J, with 20 bases between the two ends. The CDR3 totals 16 residues. CDR1 is SNHLY, CDR2 FYNNEI, per germline. CDR3 protein: CASSEMVDIRFAEQYF. The CDR3 DNA reads TGTGCCAGCAGTGAAATGGTAGACATCAGGTTCGCCGAGCAGTACTTC. The variable domain in full, completed from reference TRBV2 and TRBJ2-7, reads EPEVTQTPSHQVTQMGQEVILRCVPISNHLYFYWYRQILGQKVEFLVSFYNNEISEKSEIFDDQFSVERPDGSNFTLKIRSTKLEDSAMYFCASSEMVDIRFAEQYFGPGTRLTVT.

The CDR3 DNA reads as TGTGCCAGCAGTCCAGACAGGGCCGGATACAATGAGCAGTTCTTC. It specifies CASSPDRAGYNEQFF. The rearrangement joins TRBV6-5 to TRBJ2-1; 7 nucleotides match TRBD1. CDR3 size: 15 residues. Trimming at V came to 5 bases and at J to 4 bases, leaving 8 bases not matched to a gene. CDR1 and CDR2 (germline): MNHEY, SVGAGI.

The J gene is TRBJ2-1, the V gene TRBV6-5; 8 bases map to TRBD2. The CDR3 loop spans 13 amino acids. With 6 bases clipped from V and 10 bases from J, the junction kept 8 bases outside the gene matches. The V gene's germline CDR1 is MNHEY and CDR2 SVGAGI. CDR3 loop: CASRSGTRYEQFF. DNA of the CDR3: TGTGCCAGCAGATCCGGGACTAGATACGAGCAGTTCTTC.

This clone was counted only a few times. V and J are TRBV19 and TRBJ1-5, with 8 bases identical to TRBD1. Germline assignment: CDR1 LNHDA and CDR2 SQIVND (reference sequence). Trimming at V came to 0 bases and at J to 3 bases, leaving 7 bases not matched to a gene. This CDR3 has 17 residues. This CDR3 is CASSIEARGLVNQPQHF. The CDR3 region has the DNA TGTGCCAGTAGTATAGAGGCCAGGGGGCTTGTCAATCAGCCCCAGCATTTT.

The chain couples TRBV6-6 to TRBJ2-7; D is perhaps TRBD1 (6 bases). This CDR3 is built from 14 residues. V lost 7 bases and J 2 bases, leaving 15 bases between the germline ends. Germline CDR1 reads MNHNY; CDR2 reads SVGAGI (reference sequence). CDR3: CASNEIQGAYEQYF. Written as DNA, the CDR3 is TGTGCCAGCAACGAGATACAGGGCGCCTACGAGCAGTACTTC.

The rearrangement links TRBV5-1 to TRBJ1-1; unclear D gene. In germline, CDR1 is SGHRS, CDR2 YFSETQ. This CDR3 contains 14 residues. V lost 4 bases and J lost 2, with 12 bases in between. This CDR3 reads CASSRGSGNTEAFF. The CDR3 region has the DNA TGCGCCAGCAGCCGCGGGTCGGGTAACACTGAAGCTTTCTTT.

J is TRBJ2-7 and V is TRBV7-9, with D perhaps matching TRBD2 (6 bases). The CDR3 consists of 15 residues. Germline lookup yields CDR1 SEHNR and CDR2 FQNEAQ (reference sequence). Trimming left V 5 bases short and J 2 bases short, with 16 bases between. The CDR3 DNA reads as TGTGCCAGCAGCGCGCCGGGACTTAGCACCTACGAGCAGTACTTC. This sequence encodes CASSAPGLSTYEQYF.

V and J are TRBV4-3 and TRBJ2-7; TRBD2 matches 10 bases. The germline V gene has CDR1 LGHNA and CDR2 YSLEER. V shed 4 bases, J shed 2 bases, and the junction held 8 bases outside the gene matches. This CDR3 is 16 amino acids long. CDR3 DNA: TGCGCCAGCAGCCCCCGGATGCTAGCGGGAGCCTACGAGCAGTACTTC. It encodes CASSPRMLAGAYEQYF.

V and J are TRBV5-4 and TRBJ2-7; 7 positions match TRBD1. V was pared by 2 bases and J by 5 bases, with 7 bases of the junction left unmatched. This CDR3 is 14 amino acids long. The germline V gene encodes CDR1 SGHNT and CDR2 YYREEE (reference sequence). In DNA form, the CDR3 reads TGTGCCAGCAGCTTTGACGACAGGGCCGACGAGCAGTACTTC. This sequence encodes CASSFDDRADEQYF.

The chain links TRBV5-1 to TRBJ2-2; 8 bases fit TRBD1. The trim removed 3 bases at V and 2 bases at J, leaving 15 bases unmatched. Germline lookup yields CDR1 SGHRS and CDR2 YFSETQ. The CDR3 is 19 amino acids. CDR3 DNA: TGCGCCAGCAGCTACGGACAGGGCGCCTACACAAGAAACACCGGGGAGCTGTTTTTT. Translated, it gives CASSYGQGAYTRNTGELFF.